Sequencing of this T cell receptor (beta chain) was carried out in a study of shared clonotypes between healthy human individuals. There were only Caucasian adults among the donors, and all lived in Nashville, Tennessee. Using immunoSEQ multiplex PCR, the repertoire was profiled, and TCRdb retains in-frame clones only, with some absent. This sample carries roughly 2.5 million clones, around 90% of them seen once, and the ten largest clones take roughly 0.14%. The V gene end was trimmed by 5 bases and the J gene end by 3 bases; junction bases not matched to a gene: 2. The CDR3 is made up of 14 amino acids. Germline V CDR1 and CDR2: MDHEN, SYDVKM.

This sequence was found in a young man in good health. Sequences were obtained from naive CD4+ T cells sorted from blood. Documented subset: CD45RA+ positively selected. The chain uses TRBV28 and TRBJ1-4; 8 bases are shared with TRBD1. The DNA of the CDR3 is TGTGCCAGCAGTCGGGACAGGCCTAATGAAAAACTGTTTTTT. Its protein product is CASSRDRPNEKLFF.